The 17 T cell receptor beta chains reported below all come from one sample, sequenced in a study of T cell responses to AZD1222 COVID-19 vaccine. The protocol was immunoSEQ multiplex PCR, while the TCRdb copy is restricted to in-frame clones and leaves out a portion. The table includes more than 75,000 clones, 88% detected once. The input for sequencing was peripheral blood, taken 28 days after the second AZD1222 dose. Source of these receptors: an adult who received the AZD1222 COVID-19 vaccine.

V and J are TRBV4-1 and TRBJ2-3; 8 positions match TRBD2. This CDR3 region has 14 residues. Looked up from germline, CDR1 is MGHRA and CDR2 is YSYEKL. Germline trimming cut 1 base from V and 3 bases from J; bases unmatched to any gene: 0. The CDR3: CASSQGLATDTQYF. The CDR3 bases are TGCGCCAGCAGCCAAGGACTAGCGACAGATACGCAGTATTTT.

This clone was recorded a few times. The genes are TRBV21-1 and TRBJ2-7; TRBD1 was called by the table and not checked on the DNA. TRBV21-1 is a pseudogene locus. This CDR3 is 15 amino acids long. CDR3 sequence reads: CASSKGGTTSYEQYF. The CDR3 DNA is TGTGCCAGCAGCAAAGGAGGGACAACCTCCTACGAGCAGTACTTC.

The table lists this clone with a few counts. The chain has TRBV6-5 and TRBJ2-7, with a weak D call TRBD2 (7 bases). V lost 6 bases to trimming and J lost 1 base, with 13 bases between them. The length of the CDR3 is 14 residues. Germline V gene lookup returns CDR1 MNHEY and CDR2 SVGAGI. CDR3 in amino acids: CASSNRGGSYEQYF. CDR3 DNA: TGTGCCAGCAGCAATAGGGGGGGTTCCTACGAGCAGTACTTC.

The rearrangement links TRBV6-5 to TRBJ2-1, with a possible D match to TRBD2 (6 bases). With 7 bases removed from V and 11 bases from J, the gap between germline ends came to 9 bases. Germline lookup yields CDR1 MNHEY and CDR2 SVGAGI. CDR3 length: 10 residues. The CDR3 reads CASIGTQQFF. In DNA form, the CDR3 reads TGTGCCAGCATTGGGACTCAGCAGTTCTTC.

The chain employs TRBV7-2 and TRBJ2-7; no definite D call. Trimming pared 1 base from V and 0 bases from J, leaving 10 bases between. This CDR3 is 15 amino acids long. Germline assignment: CDR1 SGHTA and CDR2 FQGNSA. The chain's CDR3 is CASSLDPEYSYEQYF. The CDR3 coding sequence is TGTGCCAGCAGCTTAGATCCAGAGTACTCCTACGAGCAGTACTTC.

V usage is TRBV15 and J usage is TRBJ1-2; D not certain. CDR1 and CDR2 from the germline V gene are LNHNV and YYDKDF (reference sequence). The CDR3 contains 14 residues. The ends were cut back, 0 bases at V and 4 bases at J, with 9 bases in the middle. CDR3 sequence: CATSRDREAYGYTF. The DNA of the CDR3 is TGTGCCACCAGCAGAGATCGGGAGGCCTATGGCTACACCTTC.

This chain uses TRBV14 with TRBJ2-1; no definite D call. The CDR3 is 15 amino acids. Germline V CDR1 and CDR2: SGHDN, FVKESK. V shed 4 bases and J shed 3 bases, with 13 bases lying between them. The CDR3 region is CASSLDQGNYNEQFF. The CDR3 nucleotides read TGTGCCAGCAGCCTCGATCAAGGGAACTACAATGAGCAGTTCTTC.

This sequence joins TRBV5-1 and TRBJ2-6; no clear D gene. The CDR3 totals 13 residues. Trimming left V 3 bases short and J 0 bases short, with 1 base between. Germline V gives CDR1 SGHRS, CDR2 YFSETQ. The CDR3 loop is CASSYSGANVLTF. DNA of the CDR3: TGCGCCAGCAGCTACTCTGGGGCCAACGTCCTGACTTTC. The whole variable domain, filled in from reference TRBV5-1 and TRBJ2-6, reads KAGVTQTPRYLIKTRGQQVTLSCSPISGHRSVSWYQQTPGQGLQFLFEYFSETQRNKGNFPGRFSGRQFSNSRSEMNVSTLELGDSALYLCASSYSGANVLTFGAGSRLTVL.

The chain links TRBV27 to TRBJ1-5; 7 bases are a match to TRBD1. From germline, CDR1 is MNHEY and CDR2 SMNVEV (reference sequence). The V gene end was trimmed by 4 bases and the J gene end by 0 bases; junction bases not matched to a gene: 3. The CDR3 spans 15 residues. This CDR3 reads CASSSRQGSNQPQHF. CDR3 coding DNA: TGTGCCAGCAGTTCTCGACAGGGTAGCAATCAGCCCCAGCATTTT.

The rearrangement uses TRBV7-9 and TRBJ1-1; D is perhaps TRBD1 (5 bases). Germline CDR1 is SEHNR and CDR2 is FQNEAQ (reference sequence). Trimming shortened V by 1 base and J by 5 bases, and 11 bases separated the two germline ends. This CDR3 comprises 14 residues. This chain's CDR3 is CASSLGGALTEAFF. CDR3 DNA sequence: TGTGCCAGCAGCTTAGGGGGCGCTCTGACTGAAGCTTTCTTT.

The rearrangement uses TRBV10-3 and TRBJ1-2; the D gene is possibly TRBD1 (5 bases). The CDR3 has 15 amino acids. Per germline, CDR1 ENHRY and CDR2 SYGVKD. Deletions cut 6 bases from V and 4 bases from J, with 18 bases between. The CDR3: CAISPGMRGAYGYTF. DNA for the CDR3: TGTGCCATCAGCCCCGGGATGAGGGGTGCCTATGGCTACACCTTC.

The chain employs TRBV6-5 and TRBJ1-1; D gene uncertain. V gave up 5 bases and J gave up 2 bases, with 15 bases separating them. Per the germline V gene, CDR1 is MNHEY and CDR2 is SVGAGI. The CDR3 consists of 15 residues. The CDR3 spells CASSRTRTVNTEAFF. The DNA of the CDR3 is TGTGCCAGCAGTCGCACCCGGACCGTTAACACTGAAGCTTTCTTT.

This chain uses TRBV15 with TRBJ1-6; D possibly corresponds to TRBD1 (5 bases). V lost 2 bases to trimming and J lost 0 bases, with 14 bases between them. Germline CDR1 reads LNHNV; CDR2 reads YYDKDF (reference sequence). The CDR3 spans 18 residues. The CDR3 DNA sequence: TGTGCCACCAGCAGACCTCCGGGACCGCACTCCTATAATTCACCCCTCCACTTT. It yields the protein CATSRPPGPHSYNSPLHF.

This clone was seen just once. This sequence joins TRBV29-1 and TRBJ1-1; possible D gene TRBD1, 5 bases. From germline, CDR1 is SQVTM and CDR2 ANQGSEA. Trimming pared 6 bases from V and 1 base from J, leaving 9 bases between. The CDR3 loop spans 12 amino acids. CDR3 amino acids: CSVRGGNTEAFF. The CDR3 coding sequence is TGCAGCGTGCGGGGGGGGAACACTGAAGCTTTCTTT. The full variable domain, in which reference TRBV29-1 and TRBJ1-1 provide the parts outside the CDR3, is SAVISQKPSRDICQRGTSLTIQCQVDSQVTMMFWYRQQPGQSLTLIATANQGSEATYESGFVIDKFPISRPNLTFSTLTVSNMSPEDSSIYLCSVRGGNTEAFFGQGTRLTVV.

The CDR3, as DNA: TGTGCCAGTGGGACAGGGGTGTACACTGAAGCTTTCTTT. The encoded protein is CASGTGVYTEAFF. J is TRBJ1-1 and V is TRBV2, with 10 bases fitting TRBD1. Germline CDR1 SNHLY, CDR2 FYNNEI. CDR3 length: 13 residues. Trimming removed 9 bases from V and 3 bases from J; junction bases left unmatched: 4.

The J gene is TRBJ1-5, the V gene TRBV19; TRBD1 agrees at 9 bases. Germline V gives CDR1 LNHDA, CDR2 SQIVND (reference sequence). The ends lost 1 base at V and 4 bases at J; junction bases unmatched: 2. The CDR3 totals 15 residues. The CDR3 coding sequence is TGTGCCAGTAGTATAGGACAGGGGGTAAATCAGCCCCAGCATTTT. The encoded protein is CASSIGQGVNQPQHF.

Comment on this clone: The same CDR3 arises from other DNA sequences in this sample as well. V and J are TRBV12-3 or TRBV12-4 and TRBJ1-1; D remains unclear. Trimming shortened V by 3 bases and J by 1 base, and 6 bases separated the two germline ends. This CDR3 is built from 13 residues. CDR3 residues: CASSLGPNTEAFF. The CDR3 DNA reads as TGTGCCAGCAGTTTGGGTCCGAACACTGAAGCTTTCTTT.